This record covers a single T cell receptor (beta chain). This sample was taken from a study of T cell changes during pregnancy in multiple sclerosis. TCRdb's copy holds only in-frame clones and misses some; the assay was immunoSEQ multiplex PCR. The sample records about 55,000 clones, about 92% being singletons. V lost 5 bases to trimming and J lost 0 bases, with 13 bases between them. CDR1 and CDR2 (germline): LNHDA, SQIVND (reference sequence). This CDR3 is built from 15 residues. This TCR came from a female donor with multiple sclerosis, enrolled in a pregnancy study. This specimen was CD8+ T cells from peripheral blood mononuclear cells, taken in the second trimester of pregnancy. The V gene is TRBV19, the J gene TRBJ1-2, with D maybe TRBD1 (5 bases). CDR3: CASSPAGGANYGYTF. In DNA, the CDR3 is TGTGCCAGTAGTCCCGCGGGGGGGGCTAACTATGGCTACACCTTC.